The 10 T cell receptor beta chains below all came from one sample that was sequenced in a study of blood T cell repertoires in COVID-19. The method was immunoSEQ multiplex PCR; TCRdb's version includes in-frame clones alone and lacks a portion of them. In the table there are almost 250,000 clones, roughly 90% of which are singletons. The specimen was PBMCs or T cells enriched from blood (not recorded which). These receptors all stem from a woman aged 25 to 45 who had recovered from COVID-19.

The chain combines TRBV9 with TRBJ1-6, with unresolved D. CDR3 length: 18 amino acids. Germline CDR1 and CDR2: SGDLS and YYNGEE. Trimming removed 0 bases from V and 6 bases from J, with 19 bases in between. The DNA for the CDR3 is TGTGCCAGCAGCGTAGACGGCAGGATGGTAACGTCTAATTCACCCCTCCACTTT. It codes for CASSVDGRMVTSNSPLHF.

The rearrangement links TRBV5-4 to TRBJ1-2; D possibly corresponds to TRBD1 (6 bases). The CDR3 contains 13 residues. Trimming removed 4 bases from V and 5 bases from J, with 12 bases in between. Germline V gene lookup returns CDR1 SGHNT and CDR2 YYREEE (reference sequence). Written as DNA, the CDR3 is TGTGCCAGCAGCCCACAGGGCTCATATGGCTACACCTTC. This gives the protein CASSPQGSYGYTF.

The chain joins TRBV28 to TRBJ1-2; tentative D call: TRBD1 (5 bases). Germline values: CDR1 MDHEN, CDR2 SYDVKM. Trimming took off 2 bases at V and 3 bases at J, with 10 bases between the two ends. This CDR3 has 14 residues. The CDR3 coding sequence is TGTGCCAGCAGTTTAGGGCAGGGCTACTATGGCTACACCTTC. Translating gives CASSLGQGYYGYTF.

The chain joins TRBV4-2 to TRBJ1-3; 8 bases line up with TRBD1. The CDR3 contains 17 residues. Germline V gene data show CDR1 as LGHNA and CDR2 as YNFKEQ. Unmatched junction bases numbered 6, after V lost 0 bases and J lost 2 bases. DNA of the CDR3: TGTGCCAGCAGCCAAGAACTCAAGACAGGGGCTGGAAACACCATATATTTT. This encodes CASSQELKTGAGNTIYF.

This clone was seen only a few times. The chain uses TRBV18 and TRBJ1-1; D might be TRBD1 (6 bases). CDR1 KGHSH and CDR2 LQKENI come from the germline V gene. This CDR3 is built from 15 residues. With 0 bases removed from V and 4 bases from J, the gap between germline ends came to 12 bases. CDR3 region: CASSPPGAGATEAFF. The DNA of the CDR3 is TGTGCCAGCTCACCACCTGGGGCAGGGGCCACTGAAGCTTTCTTT.

This sequence joins TRBV4-1 and TRBJ1-1, with D uncertain. V lost 1 base and J 0 bases, leaving 3 bases between the germline ends. This CDR3 contains 13 residues. Germline V gene sequence: CDR1 MGHRA, CDR2 YSYEKL. The CDR3 here is CASSQVVNTEAFF. CDR3 nucleotides: TGCGCCAGCAGCCAAGTAGTGAACACTGAAGCTTTCTTT.

As concerns this clone: At one boundary the junction diverges from the germline segment, which might be a read error. This chain connects TRBV12-3 or TRBV12-4 to TRBJ1-2; a weak D match, TRBD1 (6 bases). This CDR3 region has 13 residues. For the CDR3, the DNA is TGTGCCAGCATCTTGTCAGGGGTTGGTCCCAACGCCTTC. Translating it yields CASILSGVGPNAF.

This chain joins TRBV4-1 and TRBJ2-7; TRBD1 agrees at 9 bases. J was trimmed by 2 bases and V by 4 bases; bases with no gene match: 6. CDR3 size: 15 residues. In germline, CDR1 is MGHRA, CDR2 YSYEKL. This CDR3 is CASSPSGTGPYEQYF. CDR3 nucleotide sequence: TGCGCCAGCAGCCCTTCCGGGACAGGGCCCTACGAGCAGTACTTC.

CDR3 DNA sequence: TGTGCCAGCAGCTTAGGGTGGTCGACAGGGGGCATCTACGAGCAGTACTTC. This gives the protein CASSLGWSTGGIYEQYF. The chain links TRBV7-9 to TRBJ2-7; 10 nucleotides align to TRBD1. The CDR3 loop spans 17 amino acids. Germline V gene lookup returns CDR1 SEHNR and CDR2 FQNEAQ (reference sequence). Trimming took 1 base from V and 3 from J; bases not matched to a gene: 9. Variable domain in full (rest from reference TRBV7-9 and TRBJ2-7): DTGVSQNPRHKITKRGQNVTFRCDPISEHNRLYWYRQTLGQGPEFLTYFQNEAQLEKSRLLSDRFSAERPKGSFSTLEIQRTEQGDSAMYLCASSLGWSTGGIYEQYFGPGTRLTVT.

The gene calls are TRBV30 and TRBJ1-3; D is ambiguous. The CDR3 extends over 14 amino acids. Germline values: CDR1 GTSNPN, CDR2 SVGIG (reference sequence). The germline V and J ends were trimmed by 1 base and 4 bases, with 11 bases remaining between them. The CDR3, as DNA: TGTGCCTGGAGTGCCGGGTCAGACGGAAACACCATATATTTT. It specifies CAWSAGSDGNTIYF.